This entry lists 6 T cell receptor beta chains sequenced from one sample in a study of persistence of HIV-infected CD4 T cells. Sequencing used immunoSEQ version 4 in survey mode. Clones were sequenced by immunoSEQ multiplex PCR, and TCRdb holds only the in-frame ones, with some missing. The repertoire holds tens of thousands of clones, more than 75% seen once, with under 6.5% in the top ten. The antigens of these receptors remain unknown. Cells were stimulated with CMV-infected fibroblast lysates at 10 ug/mL. CD40L/CD69 double-negative CD45RO-high memory CD4+ T cells were collected. Sequencing was performed on CD4+ T cells sorted from PBMCs after roughly 18-hour stimulation, taken from a patient who received antiretroviral therapy. These TCRs come from an adult woman with HIV who was CMV-seropositive.

DNA of the CDR3: TGTGCCAGCAGTATTTTGAACGAGCAGTACTTC. Protein: CASSILNEQYF. V and J are TRBV2 and TRBJ2-7; D is unclear. Germline assignment: CDR1 SNHLY and CDR2 FYNNEI. CDR3 size: 11 residues. Trimming took off 5 bases at V and 5 bases at J, with 7 bases between the two ends.

The J gene is TRBJ2-5, the V gene TRBV18, with a tentative D call TRBD2 (5 bases). The CDR3 is made up of 13 amino acids. Germline V gives CDR1 KGHSH, CDR2 LQKENI. Deletions cut 1 base from V and 10 bases from J, with 13 bases between. The CDR3 nucleotides are TGTGCCAGCTCACCACGACGGGATGAGGGCCAGTACTTC. Translating gives CASSPRRDEGQYF.

The chain has TRBV10-3 and TRBJ1-3; D is ambiguous. The CDR3 spans 17 residues. CDR1 and CDR2 from the germline V gene are ENHRY and SYGVKD. V dropped 3 bases and J dropped 3 bases, with 18 bases sitting between them. The CDR3 sequence is CAISDLPGKLGGNTIYF. CDR3 DNA: TGTGCCATCAGTGACCTTCCGGGGAAACTCGGTGGAAACACCATATATTTT.

This clone was detected once. The chain links TRBV24-1 to TRBJ2-7, with D possibly matching TRBD1 (6 bases). With 7 bases removed from V and 0 bases from J, the gap between germline ends came to 15 bases. The CDR3 sequence is 15 residues long. Germline assignment: CDR1 KGHDR and CDR2 SFDVKD. The CDR3 bases are TGTGCCACCAGATTAGGGGGTCTCCTCTCCTACGAGCAGTACTTC. Translation: CATRLGGLLSYEQYF.

This clone was observed a few times. V and J are TRBV28 and TRBJ2-2; TRBD2 matches at 7 bases. Germline CDR1 and CDR2: MDHEN and SYDVKM. After removal of 6 bases from V and 5 bases from J, the junction contained 12 bases not matched to a gene. This CDR3 is 16 amino acids long. This CDR3 is CASSQAGLVGTGELFF. In DNA, the CDR3 is TGTGCCAGCAGCCAAGCAGGACTAGTAGGTACCGGGGAGCTGTTTTTT. Drawing the rest from reference TRBV28 and TRBJ2-2, the complete variable domain is DVKVTQSSRYLVKRTGEKVFLECVQDMDHENMFWYRQDPGLGLRLIYFSYDVKMKEKGDIPEGYSVSREKKERFSLILESASTNQTSMYLCASSQAGLVGTGELFFGEGSRLTVL.

V usage is TRBV6-6 and J usage is TRBJ1-1; a possible D gene is TRBD1 (6 bases). Germline loops: CDR1 MNHNY, CDR2 SVGAGI (reference sequence). Trimming stripped 0 bases from V and 4 bases from J, with 15 bases between. The CDR3 runs 16 residues. CDR3 sequence: CASSYSKGRGGTEAFF. The CDR3 region has the DNA TGTGCCAGCAGTTACTCGAAAGGGCGAGGGGGCACTGAAGCTTTCTTT.